The TCR beta chain under discussion was sequenced for a study of blood T cell repertoires in COVID-19 (dated by TCRdb to between 2020 and 2021). With regard to the full study: Samples from collaborators originated in the United States, Italy and Spain and spanned both the acute and convalescent phases of COVID-19. The material from the prospective study consisted of cDNA or gDNA derived from T cells, B-cell-depleted T cells, or PBMCs. Deeply sampled blood TCRbeta repertoires from subjects exposed to, actively infected with, or recovered from COVID-19 were included in the dataset. A freely available public database, intended as a resource for researchers studying the immune response to SARS-CoV-2, is where the repertoires were released. The samples were drawn from two sources: the first 160 participants of the ongoing ImmuneRACE study, and fewer than 1,500 subjects contributed by 6 global collaborators. Nearly every sample came with metadata listing a de-identified subject ID, COVID-19 status, age in years and sex. HLA class I and class II types, where available, came from metadata supplied by the sample provider rather than from assay-based typing.

Whole blood was collected in K2EDTA tubes by collaborating institutions according to the institutions' own protocols. Collaborator samples were shipped for TCRbeta analysis as frozen whole blood, isolated PBMCs, or DNA extracted from either sample type. The CDR3 holds 16 amino acids from the cysteine to the phenylalanine. Of all the DNA, just the CDR3 is kept, 48 bases in frame from base 1. As encoded in the germline V gene, CDR1 is WSHSY while CDR2 is SAAADI. Trimming accounts for 0 bases at V and 4 bases at J, while the number of junction bases matched to no gene is 7. Results the study describes overall, beyond this receptor: The amount of clinical and demographic metadata varied by source and participant and was provided uncurated.

This clone was detected only once. It has no known antigen specificity. No clone much larger than this one lies a single base away; base qualities are absent. TCRbeta CDR3 regions were amplified from genomic DNA using the immunoSEQ Assay, a bias-controlled multiplex PCR. Per the original workflow: The number of nucleated cells in each sample was estimated from the amplification of reference gene primers within the assay. To quantify the absolute abundance of each unique TCRbeta CDR3 rearrangement, sequence reads were collapsed and filtered. For each sample, productive Simpson clonality was calculated as the square root of Simpson's diversity index across productive rearrangements. The table comes from immuneACCESS by way of TCRdb, which keeps in-frame sequences with V and J called. Part of the clones is missing from these tables; in studies checked, under half for an unresolved V gene and the rest for unknown reasons. From that table come the V and J calls and clone size; the DNA was used to work out D and trimming. The sample table lists 85,000 to 110,000 clones, roughly 87% of them with a count of one. Of the sample, 6.2% falls within the top ten clones.

This TCR derives from a human donor in a cohort sampled during active COVID-19. Sequencing input: peripheral blood. This chain joins TRBV10-2 to TRBJ2-3; 7 of the junction bases match TRBD2. The DNA sequence is TGCGCCAGCAGTGAGTCGGCGGGAGAATTCTCAGATACGCAGTATTTT. Translated, it reads CASSESAGEFSDTQYF.